The TCR beta chain described here comes from a study of metastatic and nonmetastatic thyroid tumors. Study-level information: Malignant and benign thyroid patients had repertoires compared in peripheral blood and tumor or nodule tissue.

This clone was observed many times. Its antigen remains unknown. Mismatch with germline at one junction end may stem from a read error. Additional DNA sequences in this sample encode the identical CDR3. There are 17 residues in the CDR3. Germline CDR1 and CDR2: MNHNS and SASEGT. Patients underwent thyroid surgery, and none had received any treatment before it. Study findings and constraints: It was reported that TCR beta diversity was significantly higher in malignant thyroid tumors than benign nodules, in blood and tumor.

Under the authors' procedure: The distant-metastasis classifier for papillary thyroid cancer was built from CDR3 differences across clinicopathological groups. Using MiXCR, TCRdb re-called clones from the PCR reads. In this record, the V and J calls reflect TCRdb's handling and not the investigators' own analysis. The table records about 92,000 clones, 15% of them present only once. This TCR came from a female donor with papillary thyroid cancer or a benign thyroid nodule (not recorded which). Some clones in this sample may be carry-over from other donors' samples. The V gene is TRBV6-1, the J gene TRBJ1-2; D ambiguous. Sequenced input: blood. The CDR3 DNA follows: TGTGCCAGCAGTCCGCGTCCTCCGACCGATACTAACTATGGCTACACTTTC. It is translated as CASSPRPPTDTNYGYTF.